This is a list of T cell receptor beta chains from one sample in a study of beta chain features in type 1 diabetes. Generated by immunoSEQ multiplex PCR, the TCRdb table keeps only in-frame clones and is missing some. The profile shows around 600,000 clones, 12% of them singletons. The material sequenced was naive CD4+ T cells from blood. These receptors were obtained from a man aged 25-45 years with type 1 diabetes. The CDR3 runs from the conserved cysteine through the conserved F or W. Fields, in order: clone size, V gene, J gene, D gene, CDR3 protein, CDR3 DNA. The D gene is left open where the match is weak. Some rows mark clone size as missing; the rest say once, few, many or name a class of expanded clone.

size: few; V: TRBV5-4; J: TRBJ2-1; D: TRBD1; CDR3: CASCPSDRPEQFF; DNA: TGTGCCAGCTGTCCTTCGGACAGGCCAGAACAGTTCTTC
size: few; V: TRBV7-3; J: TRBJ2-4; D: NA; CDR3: CASSPSGAGNIQYF; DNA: TGTGCCAGCAGCCCCTCAGGTGCAGGGAACATTCAGTACTTC
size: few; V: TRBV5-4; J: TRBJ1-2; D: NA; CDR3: CASSRDVNYGYTF; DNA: TGTGCCAGCAGCCGGGACGTTAACTATGGCTACACCTTC
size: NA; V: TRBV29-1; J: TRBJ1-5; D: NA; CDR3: CSVLVLEGQPQHF; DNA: TGCAGCGTTCTGGTTCTCGAGGGTCAGCCCCAGCATTTT
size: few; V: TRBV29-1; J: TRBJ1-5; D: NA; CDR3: CSVGLGNSNQPQHF; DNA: TGCAGCGTTGGTTTAGGGAATAGCAATCAGCCCCAGCATTTT
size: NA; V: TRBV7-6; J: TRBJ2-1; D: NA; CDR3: CASSFEGHAPYNEQFF; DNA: TGTGCCAGCAGCTTCGAGGGACACGCACCCTACAATGAGCAGTTCTTC
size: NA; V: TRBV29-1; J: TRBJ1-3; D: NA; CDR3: CSVEDGIQGVVFF; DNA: TGCAGCGTTGAAGATGGTATACAAGGCGTCGTATTTTTT
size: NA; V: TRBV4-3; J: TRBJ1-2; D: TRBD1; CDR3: CASSSQQGVSLGYTF; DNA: TGCGCCAGCAGCTCCCAACAGGGGGTGTCCCTCGGCTACACCTTC
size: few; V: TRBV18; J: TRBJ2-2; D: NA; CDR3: CASSPGGEITGELFF; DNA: TGTGCCAGCTCACCTGGCGGGGAAATCACCGGGGAGCTGTTTTTT
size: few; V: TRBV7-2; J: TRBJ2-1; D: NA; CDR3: CASRVISSYNEQFF; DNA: TGTGCCAGCAGAGTGATTAGCTCCTACAATGAGCAGTTCTTC
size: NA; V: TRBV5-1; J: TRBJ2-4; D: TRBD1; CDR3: CASSSRQGENIQYF; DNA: TGCGCCAGCAGCTCTAGACAGGGTGAAAACATTCAGTACTTC
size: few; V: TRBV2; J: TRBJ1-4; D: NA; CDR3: CASTVLGNEKLFF; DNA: TGTGCCAGCACCGTATTGGGAAACGAAAAACTGTTTTTT
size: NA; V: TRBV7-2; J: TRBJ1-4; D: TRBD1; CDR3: CASSFQGQGNEKLFF; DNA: TGTGCCAGCAGCTTTCAGGGACAGGGTAATGAAAAACTGTTTTTT
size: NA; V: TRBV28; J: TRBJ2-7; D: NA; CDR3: CASSLLSPREQYF; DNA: TGTGCCAGCAGTTTACTTTCGCCGCGCGAGCAGTACTTC
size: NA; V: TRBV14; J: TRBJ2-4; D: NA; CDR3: CASNDPSVFVSYGIQYF; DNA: TGTGCCAGCAACGATCCTTCAGTTTTCGTTTCCTACGGCATTCAGTACTTC
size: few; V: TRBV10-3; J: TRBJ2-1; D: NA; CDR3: CATAAGKSEQFF; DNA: TGTGCCACTGCGGCGGGGAAGAGCGAGCAGTTCTTC
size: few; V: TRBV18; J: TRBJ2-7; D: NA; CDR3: CASSSDRQVDEQYF; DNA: TGTGCCAGCTCATCCGACAGGCAGGTGGACGAGCAGTACTTC
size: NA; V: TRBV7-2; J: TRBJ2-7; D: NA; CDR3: CASSRSGTAYEQYF; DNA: TGTGCCAGCAGCCGTAGCGGGACAGCCTACGAGCAGTACTTC
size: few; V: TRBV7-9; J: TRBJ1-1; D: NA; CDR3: CASSPKWDTEAFF; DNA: TGTGCCAGCAGCCCGAAGTGGGACACTGAAGCTTTCTTT
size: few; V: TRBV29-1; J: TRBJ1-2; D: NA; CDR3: CSVGQSNTNYGYTF; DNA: TGCAGCGTTGGGCAGTCAAACACTAACTATGGCTACACCTTC
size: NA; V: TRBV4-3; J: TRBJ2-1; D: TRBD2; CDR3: CASTRTSGGDNEQFF; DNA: TGCGCCAGCACCCGGACTAGCGGGGGGGATAATGAGCAGTTCTTC
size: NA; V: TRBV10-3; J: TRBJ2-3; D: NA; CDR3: CAIRWGVQDTVLADTQYF; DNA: TGTGCCATCAGGTGGGGGGTTCAGGATACGGTTCTAGCAGATACGCAGTATTTT
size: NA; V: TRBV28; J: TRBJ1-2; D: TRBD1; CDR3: CASSSYRGNYGYTF; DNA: TGTGCCAGCAGTTCCTACAGGGGGAACTATGGCTACACCTTC
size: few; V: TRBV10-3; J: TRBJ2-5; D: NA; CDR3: CAISEGTGTETQYF; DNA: TGTGCCATCAGTGAGGGGACCGGGACAGAGACCCAGTACTTC
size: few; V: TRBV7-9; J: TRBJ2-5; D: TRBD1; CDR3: CASSSHWRTGKLQETQYF; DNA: TGTGCCAGCAGCTCCCATTGGCGGACAGGGAAACTACAAGAGACCCAGTACTTC
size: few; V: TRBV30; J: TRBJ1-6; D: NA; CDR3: CAWSVLVNSPLHF; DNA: TGTGCCTGGAGTGTACTGGTAAATTCACCCCTCCACTTT
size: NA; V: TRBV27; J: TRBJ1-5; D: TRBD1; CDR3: CASSPGTGGMGNQPQHF; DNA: TGTGCCAGCAGTCCAGGGACAGGGGGCATGGGCAATCAGCCCCAGCATTTT
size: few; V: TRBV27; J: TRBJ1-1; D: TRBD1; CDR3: CASTRDRLNTEAFF; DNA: TGTGCCAGCACCCGGGACAGGTTGAACACTGAAGCTTTCTTT
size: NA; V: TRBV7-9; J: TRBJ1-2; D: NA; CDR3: CASSLGTATGYTF; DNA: TGTGCCAGCAGCTTAGGTACAGCTACTGGCTACACCTTC
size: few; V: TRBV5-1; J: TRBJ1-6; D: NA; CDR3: CASSSTADLSPLHF; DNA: TGCGCCAGCAGCTCAACGGCCGACCTTTCACCCCTCCACTTT
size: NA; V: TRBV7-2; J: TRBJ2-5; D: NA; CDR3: CASSSRVSETQYF; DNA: TGTGCCAGCAGCTCTAGGGTCTCGGAGACCCAGTACTTC
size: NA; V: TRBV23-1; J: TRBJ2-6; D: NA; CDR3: CASSLTDEANVLTF; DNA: TGCGCCAGCAGTCTTACCGATGAGGCCAACGTCCTGACTTTC
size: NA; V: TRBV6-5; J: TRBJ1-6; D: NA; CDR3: CASSFDGGTSTLHF; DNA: TGTGCCAGCAGCTTCGACGGGGGGACCTCGACCCTCCACTTT
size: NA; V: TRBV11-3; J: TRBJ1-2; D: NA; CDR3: CASSLGQGTDSGYTF; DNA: TGTGCCAGCAGCTTAGGGCAGGGGACGGATAGCGGCTACACCTTC
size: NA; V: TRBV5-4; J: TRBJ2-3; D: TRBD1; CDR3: CASSSRDRATDTQYF; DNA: TGTGCCAGCAGCTCGAGGGACAGGGCTACAGATACGCAGTATTTT
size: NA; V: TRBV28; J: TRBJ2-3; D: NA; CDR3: CASSLGSTGTDTQYF; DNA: TGTGCCAGCAGTTTGGGGAGTACGGGCACAGATACGCAGTATTTT
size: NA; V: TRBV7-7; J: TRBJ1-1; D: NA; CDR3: CASSLDGFSVNTEAFF; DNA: TGTGCTAGCAGCTTAGACGGTTTTAGCGTGAACACTGAAGCTTTCTTT
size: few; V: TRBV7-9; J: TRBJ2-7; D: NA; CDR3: CASSLESRFYEQYF; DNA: TGTGCCAGCAGCTTAGAGTCTCGGTTCTACGAGCAGTACTTC
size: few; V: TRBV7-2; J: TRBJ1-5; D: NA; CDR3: CASSQGRDQPQHF; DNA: TGTGCCAGCAGTCAGGGGCGCGATCAGCCCCAGCATTTT